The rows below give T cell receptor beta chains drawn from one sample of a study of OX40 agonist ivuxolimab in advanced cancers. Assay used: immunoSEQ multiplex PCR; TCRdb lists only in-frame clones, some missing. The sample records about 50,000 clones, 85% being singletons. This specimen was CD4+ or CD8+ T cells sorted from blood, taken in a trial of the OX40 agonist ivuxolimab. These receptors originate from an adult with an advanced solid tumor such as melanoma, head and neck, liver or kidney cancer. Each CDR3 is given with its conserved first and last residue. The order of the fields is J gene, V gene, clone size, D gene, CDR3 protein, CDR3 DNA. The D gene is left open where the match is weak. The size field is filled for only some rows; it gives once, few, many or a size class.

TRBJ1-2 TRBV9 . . CASSETDYYGYTF TGTGCCAGCAGTGAGACAGACTACTATGGCTACACCTTC
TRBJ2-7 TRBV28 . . CASSFWDLATGDSEQYF TGTGCCAGCAGTTTTTGGGACTTAGCAACCGGAGACTCTGAGCAGTACTTC
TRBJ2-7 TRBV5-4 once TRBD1 CASSPGGTGINEQYF TGTGCCAGCAGCCCAGGGGGGACAGGCATCAACGAGCAGTACTTC
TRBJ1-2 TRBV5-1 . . CASSSSGWTVFNYGYTF TGCGCCAGCAGCTCATCAGGCTGGACAGTTTTTAACTATGGCTACACCTTC
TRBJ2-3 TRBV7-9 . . CASGWGSSTDTQYF TGTGCCAGCGGTTGGGGGTCTAGCACAGATACGCAGTATTTT
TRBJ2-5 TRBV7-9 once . CASSPGWGKETQYF TGTGCCAGCAGCCCTGGGTGGGGTAAGGAGACCCAGTACTTC
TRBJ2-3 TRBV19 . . CASSIIIVSTGNSPDTQYF TGTGCCAGTAGTATCATTATCGTGAGCACAGGGAATTCGCCAGATACGCAGTATTTT
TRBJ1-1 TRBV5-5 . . CASSFGADRLNTEAFF TGTGCCAGCAGCTTCGGGGCGGACAGACTTAACACTGAAGCTTTCTTT
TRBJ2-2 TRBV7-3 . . CASSFGDTGELFF TGTGCCAGCAGCTTTGGGGACACCGGGGAGCTGTTTTTT
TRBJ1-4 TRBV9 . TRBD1 CASSGTGQGNEKLFF TGTGCCAGCAGCGGAACGGGACAGGGGAATGAAAAACTGTTTTTT
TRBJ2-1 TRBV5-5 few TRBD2 CASSLLPSGETNEQFF TGTGCCAGCAGCTTGCTGCCTAGCGGAGAAACTAATGAGCAGTTCTTC
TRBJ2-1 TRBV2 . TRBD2 CASSPGGESFNEQFF TGTGCCAGCAGTCCGGGGGGGGAATCCTTCAATGAGCAGTTCTTC
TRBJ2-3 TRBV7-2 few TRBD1 CASSLAWGQGSTDTQYF TGTGCCAGCAGCTTAGCCTGGGGACAGGGGTCCACAGATACGCAGTATTTT
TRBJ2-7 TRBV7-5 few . CVRASPGEQYF TGTGTCAGGGCCTCGCCGGGTGAGCAGTACTTC
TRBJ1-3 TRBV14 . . CASSQGLGGRRNRQNTIYF TGTGCCAGCAGCCAAGGGTTAGGGGGAAGAAGAAATCGACAGAACACCATATATTTT
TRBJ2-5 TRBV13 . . CASSFRYGGQETQYF TGTGCCAGCAGCTTTAGATACGGCGGGCAAGAGACCCAGTACTTC